One sample yielded the 25 T cell receptor beta chains listed below, sequenced in a study of identical twins. TCRdb recomputed calls from the 5' RACE reads with MiXCR, one row per CDR3 protein. The sample lists hundreds of thousands of distinct CDR3 sequences; roughly 18% were seen once. This sample also belongs to another study, concerning T cells expressing NK-cell markers.

Sample: PBMCs. Receptors were obtained from a woman aged 18 to 35 in good health.

This clonotype was counted a few times. The V gene is TRBV29-1, the J gene TRBJ2-3; D possibly corresponds to TRBD2 (6 bases). Germline V gene lookup returns CDR1 SQVTM and CDR2 ANQGSEA. The CDR3 covers 14 residues. V was shortened by 3 bases and J by 0 bases, with 10 bases between the two germline ends. The CDR3 bases are TGCAGCGTTGAGATAGCGGCTAGCACAGATACGCAGTATTTT. This translates into CSVEIAASTDTQYF.

The chain employs TRBV3-1 and TRBJ1-1; no definite D call. Germline loops: CDR1 LGHDT, CDR2 YNNKEL (reference sequence). CDR3 size: 15 residues. V dropped 4 bases and J dropped 2 bases, with 14 bases sitting between them. CDR3 sequence: CASSRAVGRNTEAFF. CDR3 bases: TGTGCCAGCAGCCGGGCTGTGGGCAGAAACACTGAAGCTTTCTTT.

CDR3 nucleotide sequence: TGTGCCAGCAGTGGGACTAGCGGGAGGGCGTCCTACGAGCAGTACTTC. It yields the protein CASSGTSGRASYEQYF. The gene calls are TRBV25-1 and TRBJ2-7, with 15 bases lining up with TRBD2. The junction had 2 bases not matched to a gene; V was cut back by 4 bases and J by 1 base. Germline V CDR1 and CDR2: MGHDK, SYGVNS. This CDR3 comprises 16 residues.

This clonotype came up a few times. The chain links TRBV29-1 to TRBJ2-2, with TRBD1 matching 7 bases. Losses at the gene ends were 6 bases for V and 6 bases for J; bases not matched to a gene: 7. The germline CDR1 and CDR2 sequences are SQVTM and ANQGSEA. The CDR3 contains 13 residues. The CDR3 sequence: CSVQTGTAGELFF. The CDR3 nucleotides are TGCAGCGTGCAGACAGGGACCGCCGGGGAGCTGTTTTTT.

This clonotype was counted only a few times. This sequence joins TRBV20-1 and TRBJ2-1; TRBD1 matches 7 bases. Per germline, CDR1 DFQATT and CDR2 SNEGSKA (reference sequence). This CDR3 comprises 14 residues. Trimming removed 5 bases from V and 6 bases from J; junction bases left unmatched: 10. The DNA of the CDR3 is TGCAGTGCTTTGGGACAGTGGGGCTCCAATGAGCAGTTCTTC. This translates into CSALGQWGSNEQFF.

Ten or more counts support this clonotype. The chain joins TRBV7-9 to TRBJ1-2; 8 bases are a match to TRBD1. This CDR3 contains 15 residues. Germline CDR1 SEHNR, CDR2 FQNEAQ (reference sequence). V shed 2 bases and J 3 bases; nucleotides not matched to a gene: 5. The CDR3: CASSLTRGQDYGYTF. The CDR3 nucleotides are TGTGCCAGCAGCTTAACCAGGGGGCAGGACTATGGCTACACCTTC. Full variable domain (remainder filled in from reference TRBV7-9 and TRBJ1-2): DTGVSQNPRHKITKRGQNVTFRCDPISEHNRLYWYRQTLGQGPEFLTYFQNEAQLEKSRLLSDRFSAERPKGSFSTLEIQRTEQGDSAMYLCASSLTRGQDYGYTFGSGTRLTVV.

This clonotype showed up just a few times. CDR3 nucleotide sequence: TGCGCCAGCAGCTTGGAAGGGGGCCGGGAAAAACTGTTTTTT. Its protein is CASSLEGGREKLFF. The chain is built from TRBV5-1 and TRBJ1-4, with TRBD1 matching over 7 bases. This CDR3 has 14 residues. The J segment lost 8 bases and the V segment lost 0 bases, leaving 4 bases of the junction unmatched. CDR1 is SGHRS and CDR2 is YFSETQ in the germline V gene.

As to this clonotype: One end of the junction varies from germline; a read error may be responsible. The rearrangement uses TRBV9 and TRBJ2-5; 8 positions agree with TRBD2. The CDR3 totals 15 residues. Germline V gene sequence: CDR1 SGDLS, CDR2 YYNGEE. The CDR3 DNA follows: TGTGCCAGCTGCGTAGCGGGGAGGTGGGGAGAGACCCAGTACTTC. Translation gives CASCVAGRWGETQYF.

The V call is TRBV4-1, the J call TRBJ2-5; 10 bases line up with TRBD1. J lost 7 bases, V lost 4 bases, and 12 bases had no gene match. The CDR3 length is 16 residues. CDR1 is MGHRA, CDR2 YSYEKL, per germline. The chain's CDR3 is CASSPVPTGGEGTQYF. The CDR3 bases are TGCGCCAGCAGCCCTGTCCCGACAGGGGGCGAAGGGACCCAGTACTTC.

This chain connects TRBV27 to TRBJ2-3, with 8 bases identical to TRBD2. V shed 1 base, J shed 1 base, and the junction held 1 base outside the gene matches. The CDR3 loop spans 15 amino acids. CDR1 and CDR2 (germline): MNHEY, SMNVEV (reference sequence). The CDR3 sequence: CASSLLRGGTDTQYF. CDR3 in DNA: TGTGCCAGCAGTTTATTGCGGGGGGGCACAGATACGCAGTATTTT.

This clonotype was recorded a few times. The chain uses TRBV7-9 and TRBJ1-2, with a possible D match to TRBD1 (6 bases). The CDR3 runs 15 residues. Looked up from germline, CDR1 is SEHNR and CDR2 is FQNEAQ (reference sequence). The V end lost 0 bases, the J end lost 8 bases, and 16 bases lay between the germline ends. In nucleotides, the CDR3 is TGTGCCAGCAGCTTAGCGGGACAACCGCCCGGGGGCTACACCTTC. As protein: CASSLAGQPPGGYTF.

The table lists this clonotype with a few counts. The chain employs TRBV29-1 and TRBJ2-5; 10 positions match TRBD2. From germline, CDR1 is SQVTM and CDR2 ANQGSEA. V gave up 5 bases and J gave up 3 bases; unmatched junction bases: 12. The CDR3 covers 16 residues. CDR3 residues: CSVFTVGLAVEETQYF. DNA for the CDR3: TGCAGCGTTTTCACGGTCGGACTAGCGGTAGAAGAGACCCAGTACTTC.

The J gene is TRBJ2-7, the V gene TRBV7-2; weak D call: TRBD2 (6 bases). Trimming pared 5 bases from V and 2 bases from J, leaving 13 bases between. The CDR3 loop spans 14 amino acids. Germline V CDR1 and CDR2: SGHTA, FQGNSA. CDR3: CASSPTRDAYEQYF. CDR3 in DNA: TGTGCCAGCAGCCCGACTAGGGACGCCTACGAGCAGTACTTC.

This clonotype was seen a handful of times. This chain uses TRBV5-6 with TRBJ2-4; unclear D gene. Looked up from germline, CDR1 is SGHDT and CDR2 is YYEEEE. The CDR3 spans 14 residues. V lost 4 bases to trimming and J lost 8 bases, with 16 bases between them. The CDR3: CASSQPAVVDIQYF. CDR3 coding DNA: TGTGCCAGCAGCCAGCCCGCCGTGGTGGACATTCAGTACTTC. The whole variable domain, filled in from reference TRBV5-6 and TRBJ2-4, reads DAGVTQSPTHLIKTRGQQVTLRCSPKSGHDTVSWYQQALGQGPQFIFQYYEEEERQRGNFPDRFSGHQFPNYSSELNVNALLLGDSALYLCASSQPAVVDIQYFGAGTRLSVL.

This chain links TRBV18 with TRBJ1-1, with D hard to call. The CDR3 length is 14 residues. The V end lost 5 bases, the J end lost 0 bases, and 10 bases lay between the germline ends. In germline, CDR1 is KGHSH, CDR2 LQKENI. The CDR3 loop is CASSSVRLNTEAFF. The DNA for the CDR3 is TGTGCCAGCTCATCAGTTCGGTTGAACACTGAAGCTTTCTTT.

This clonotype was counted a few times. The V and J genes are TRBV3-1 and TRBJ1-1; possible D gene TRBD1, 6 bases. The germline gives CDR1 LGHDT, CDR2 YNNKEL (reference sequence). This CDR3 comprises 14 residues. V lost 1 base, J lost 4 bases, and 10 bases lay in between. For the CDR3, the DNA is TGTGCCAGCAGCCAAGCCAGGGGAGGCACTGAAGCTTTCTTT. It specifies CASSQARGGTEAFF.

The table lists this clonotype with a count of one. J is TRBJ2-7 and V is TRBV6-5; maybe TRBD2 (7 bases). The CDR3 length is 14 residues. The germline gives CDR1 MNHEY, CDR2 SVGAGI. Trimming pared 5 bases from V and 4 bases from J, leaving 15 bases between. The CDR3 sequence: CASSHGEGEYEQYF. The CDR3 DNA follows: TGTGCCAGCAGTCACGGGGAGGGGGAGTACGAGCAGTACTTC.

J is TRBJ2-4 and V is TRBV30, with TRBD1 matching over 11 bases. From germline, CDR1 is GTSNPN and CDR2 SVGIG (reference sequence). This CDR3 is 12 amino acids long. The CDR3 sequence: CAWGGTGGIQYF. Written as DNA, the CDR3 is TGTGCGTGGGGCGGGACAGGGGGCATTCAGTACTTC.

The rearrangement uses TRBV10-3 and TRBJ1-2, with TRBD1 identical over 10 bases. The CDR3 extends over 13 amino acids. V lost 8 bases and J lost 8; bases outside the gene matches: 8. CDR1 and CDR2 from the germline V gene are ENHRY and SYGVKD. The CDR3 DNA reads as TGTGCCATCGGACAGGGGGAGGCAAAGGGCTACACCTTC. Its translation is CAIGQGEAKGYTF.

The chain joins TRBV2 to TRBJ2-5; TRBD1 or TRBD2 may be the D gene (5 bases each). Trimming stripped 7 bases from V and 5 bases from J, with 23 bases between. The CDR3 length is 16 residues. Germline CDR1 SNHLY, CDR2 FYNNEI. Written as DNA, the CDR3 is TGTGCCAGCAAGAGGGGCCTAAAGCCGGGGCCCGAGACCCAGTACTTC. It encodes CASKRGLKPGPETQYF.

CDR3 DNA sequence: TGTGCCACTCAGAAAGCTAGCGCTTCCTACAATGAGCAGTTCTTC. Its protein product is CATQKASASYNEQFF. The chain has TRBV15 and TRBJ2-1; D might be TRBD2 (6 bases). Germline CDR1 and CDR2: LNHNV and YYDKDF (reference sequence). CDR3 length: 15 amino acids. V lost 9 bases and J lost 1, with 16 bases in between.

Only a few counts were recorded for this clonotype. The chain couples TRBV4-3 to TRBJ2-1; unclear D gene. The V gene lost 1 base and the J gene lost 3 bases, with 13 bases spanning the gap. Germline V CDR1 and CDR2: LGHNA, YSLEER. The CDR3 is 16 amino acids. The CDR3, as DNA: TGCGCCAGCAGCCAAGCCCAAGGTAGCCTCTACAATGAGCAGTTCTTC. Encoded protein: CASSQAQGSLYNEQFF.

The CDR3 loop reads CSARVSGGEQYF. The CDR3 nucleotides read TGCAGTGCTAGGGTTTCGGGGGGGGAGCAGTACTTC. The rearrangement joins TRBV20-1 to TRBJ2-7; 8 nucleotides match TRBD2. Trimming at V came to 3 bases and at J to 7 bases, leaving 5 bases not matched to a gene. There are 12 residues in the CDR3. Germline loops: CDR1 DFQATT, CDR2 SNEGSKA (reference sequence).

This clonotype has just a few counts. This chain joins TRBV5-5 and TRBJ1-1; perhaps TRBD1 as D (5 bases). Trimming shortened V by 2 bases and J by 0 bases, and 11 bases separated the two germline ends. Germline V gives CDR1 SGHKS, CDR2 YYEKEE (reference sequence). The CDR3 has 15 amino acids. CDR3 sequence reads: CASSFRGDMNTEAFF. As DNA, the CDR3 is TGTGCCAGCAGCTTCCGGGGGGATATGAACACTGAAGCTTTCTTT.

J is TRBJ2-7 and V is TRBV7-2; D not certain. CDR1 SGHTA and CDR2 FQGNSA come from the germline V gene. The CDR3 has 14 residues. V lost 3 bases, J lost 3 bases, and 12 bases lay in between. The CDR3 nucleotides read TGTGCCAGCAGCTTCAGTGGAGACTTCTACGAGCAGTACTTC. Protein: CASSFSGDFYEQYF.